The 5 T cell receptor beta chains below come from one sample, sequenced in a study of regulatory T cells in long-lasting Graves disease (dated by TCRdb to the early 2020s). Library preparation used multiplex PCR. The sample was run on an Illumina HiSeq 4000. TCR beta libraries were built with iRepertoire HTBI primers and Arm-PCR amplification of CDR3 regions. Through fastp at Q25 and MiXCR, TCRdb rebuilt clones from the public reads, retaining in-frame beta chains. Entries that share a CDR3 protein sequence are merged under the most common genes and DNA. In all, the sample holds 400,000 to 450,000 distinct CDR3 sequences, and roughly 15% of those were seen once. The top ten clones comprise about 11% of the sample. The time point label, as the study defines it: newly diagnosed GD, antithyroid drugs for less than 3 months. For both TCR sequencing and RNA sequencing, RNA was extracted from PBMCs using TRIzol.

These data were also filed under a second study, of T cells in Graves' hyperthyroidism and ophthalmopathy.

The material was peripheral blood mononuclear cells (PBMCs), obtained at new diagnosis, from a patient treated with antithyroid drugs. These receptor sequences come from a woman between 25 and 40 years old with Graves disease. Donor details come from another sample of the same person, matched by shared clones.

The sample holds many counts of this clonotype. The gene calls are TRBV25-1 and TRBJ2-1; TRBD2 agrees at 9 bases. This CDR3 is built from 16 residues. V shed 1 base and J 2 bases; nucleotides not matched to a gene: 3. Germline CDR1 reads MGHDK; CDR2 reads SYGVNS. The CDR3 spells CASSELASGTYNEQFF. The CDR3 nucleotides are TGTGCCAGCAGTGAATTGGCTAGCGGGACCTACAATGAGCAGTTCTTC.

This clonotype has a count of ten or more. The rearrangement joins TRBV7-9 to TRBJ2-7, with D perhaps TRBD2 (5 bases). Trimming took 5 bases from V and 2 from J, leaving 10 bases between them. CDR1 SEHNR and CDR2 FQNEAQ come from the germline V gene (reference sequence). The CDR3 totals 13 residues. The CDR3 bases are TGTGCCAGCAGCGGGAAGACTACCTACGAGCAGTACTTC. It is translated as CASSGKTTYEQYF.

There are many counts of this clonotype. The chain has TRBV5-1 and TRBJ2-5, with 9 bases aligning to TRBD2. There are 15 residues in the CDR3. Germline V CDR1 and CDR2: SGHRS, YFSETQ. V trimming: 0 bases; J trimming: 3 bases; junction bases outside the gene matches: 3. The CDR3 region has the DNA TGCGCCAGCAGCTTGGGACTAGCGGTTGAAGAGACCCAGTACTTC. As protein: CASSLGLAVEETQYF. Supplemented by reference TRBV5-1 and TRBJ2-5, the full variable domain reads KAGVTQTPRYLIKTRGQQVTLSCSPISGHRSVSWYQQTPGQGLQFLFEYFSETQRNKGNFPGRFSGRQFSNSRSEMNVSTLELGDSALYLCASSLGLAVEETQYFGPGTRLLVL.

This clonotype was recorded at least ten times. The chain is built from TRBV19 and TRBJ1-1; D perhaps matches TRBD1 (6 bases). Deletions cut 7 bases from V and 5 bases from J, with 17 bases between. The CDR3 spans 14 residues. Per germline, CDR1 LNHDA and CDR2 SQIVND (reference sequence). The CDR3 loop is CASKTQGGGTEAFF. CDR3 sequence (DNA): TGTGCCAGTAAGACCCAAGGGGGTGGAACTGAAGCTTTCTTT.

This clonotype showed up many times. This rearrangement joins TRBV12-3 or TRBV12-4 to TRBJ2-3, with D unresolved. This CDR3 region has 14 residues. V lost 6 bases and J lost 1, with 11 bases in between. The CDR3 DNA follows: TGTGCCAGCAGCCCTAGGGTTGGCACAGATACGCAGTATTTT. It is translated as CASSPRVGTDTQYF.